Listed below are T cell receptor beta chains from one sample, sequenced in a study of cytomegalovirus exposure and HLA in healthy donors. Repertoires were generated with immunoSEQ multiplex PCR, while TCRdb's copy carries only in-frame clones and drops some. The sample records under 250,000 clones, around four fifths being singletons. What was sequenced was PBMCs. Receptor source: a boy aged 2 to 9 in good health and CMV-seronegative. Both conserved end residues are part of each CDR3. D genes are given only for firm matches. Size values are once, few and many counts, or a class for expanded clones, and some rows have none.

d_call	v_call	j_call	clone_size	cdr3_nt	cdr3_aa
NA	TRBV10-1	TRBJ2-2	NA	TGCGCCAGCAGTGAGCGGGGGAACGGGGAGCTGTTTTTT	CASSERGNGELFF
NA	TRBV5-8	TRBJ2-3	NA	TGTGCCAGCAGCTTGTTATTCACAGATACGCAGTATTTT	CASSLLFTDTQYF
NA	TRBV5-1	TRBJ1-2	NA	TGCGCCAGCAGCTTGGAGGGGGACTATGGCTACACCTTC	CASSLEGDYGYTF
NA	TRBV15	TRBJ2-7	NA	TGTGCCACCAGCAGAGTGGCAGGCTACGAGCAGTACTTC	CATSRVAGYEQYF
TRBD1	TRBV4-1	TRBJ1-5	NA	TGCGCCAGCAGCCAAGGGACAGGGGGTCAGCCCCAGCATTTT	CASSQGTGGQPQHF
NA	TRBV29-1	TRBJ2-7	NA	TGCAGCGTTGAGGACAGACCCTACGAGCAGTACTTC	CSVEDRPYEQYF
NA	TRBV27	TRBJ1-2	NA	TGTGCCAGCAGTTTATCGGGTGGGGCCTCCTATGGCTACACCTTC	CASSLSGGASYGYTF
NA	TRBV2	TRBJ2-7	NA	TGTGCCAGCAGTGTACGGTCGGGTTCCTACGAGCAGTACTTC	CASSVRSGSYEQYF
TRBD1	TRBV2	TRBJ1-2	NA	TGTGCCAGCGGGGACAGGGGGCGAGGGGACCATGGCTACACCTTC	CASGDRGRGDHGYTF
NA	TRBV2	TRBJ1-1	few	TGTGCCAGCAGTGAACAGGCCATTATGAACACTGAAGCTTTCTTT	CASSEQAIMNTEAFF
NA	TRBV27	TRBJ2-3	NA	TGTGCCAGCAGTTTAGGGGCGGTGAGCACAGATACGCAGTATTTT	CASSLGAVSTDTQYF
NA	TRBV19	TRBJ1-1	few	TGTGCCAGTAGCATCAGAGGGGAAGCTTTCTTT	CASSIRGEAFF
NA	TRBV10-1	TRBJ1-2	NA	TGCGCCAGCAGTGAGTTTCAGGCGACACCAGGCTATGGCTACACCTTC	CASSEFQATPGYGYTF
TRBD1	TRBV5-1	TRBJ1-5	NA	TGCGCCAGCAGCTTGGCCGGGACAGGGAATCAGCCCCAGCATTTT	CASSLAGTGNQPQHF
TRBD1	TRBV5-6	TRBJ2-7	NA	TGTGCCAGCAGCGGCGGGACAGGCCTAGACGAGCAGTACTTC	CASSGGTGLDEQYF
NA	TRBV10-1	TRBJ2-5	NA	TGCGCCAGCAGCTCGGGAGTAGGGGAGACCCAGTACTTC	CASSSGVGETQYF
NA	TRBV27	TRBJ2-1	NA	TGTGCCAGCAGCCTTTCCTACAATGAGCAGTTCTTC	CASSLSYNEQFF
NA	TRBV28	TRBJ2-7	NA	TGTGCCAGCAGTCAGGAGGACGTTGGACCCTACGAGCAGTACTTC	CASSQEDVGPYEQYF